The next 12 T cell receptor beta chains were all read from a single sample in a study of blood T cell repertoires in COVID-19. Measured with immunoSEQ multiplex PCR; TCRdb has only the in-frame clones, and not every one. The table has 150,000 to 200,000 clones, around four fifths seen once; the top ten hold approximately 0.9%. What was sequenced was peripheral blood. Every receptor here comes from a man between 60 and 70 years old with COVID-19, enrolled during active disease.

The chain combines TRBV4-3 with TRBJ1-4; D is perhaps TRBD1 (5 bases). Trimming shortened V by 0 bases and J by 8 bases, and 10 bases separated the two germline ends. The CDR3 contains 14 residues. Germline V gene lookup returns CDR1 LGHNA and CDR2 YSLEER. Here the CDR3 DNA reads TGCGCCAGCAGCCAAGAGTCAGGGCGAGAAAAACTGTTTTTT. Amino acids: CASSQESGREKLFF.

This chain uses TRBV11-2 with TRBJ1-2; 10 bases align to TRBD1. CDR1 SGHAT and CDR2 FQNNGV come from the germline V gene. CDR3 length equals 15 residues. J gave up 8 bases and V 1 base, and 7 bases lay outside the gene matches. This CDR3 is CASSLGQGAPGGYTF. The CDR3 DNA reads as TGTGCCAGCAGCTTAGGACAGGGGGCGCCGGGGGGCTACACCTTC.

This clone came up once. The V and J genes are TRBV5-4 and TRBJ2-7; perhaps TRBD2 as D (7 bases). The CDR3 loop spans 16 amino acids. From germline, CDR1 is SGHNT and CDR2 YYREEE (reference sequence). The germline V and J ends were trimmed by 0 bases and 2 bases, with 15 bases remaining between them. CDR3: CASSLAGGRGTYEQYF. The DNA for the CDR3 is TGTGCCAGCAGCTTGGCCGGGGGGCGGGGGACCTACGAGCAGTACTTC.

The chain links TRBV5-4 to TRBJ1-4, with a tentative D call TRBD1 (5 bases). The CDR3 is 15 residues long. CDR1 is SGHNT, CDR2 YYREEE, per germline (reference sequence). V lost 0 bases and J 8 bases, leaving 14 bases between the germline ends. The DNA for the CDR3 is TGTGCCAGCAGCTTGGTGGCAGGGAAGGGCGAAAAACTGTTTTTT. This codes for CASSLVAGKGEKLFF.

This clone has just one count. This chain joins TRBV9 and TRBJ2-3; TRBD2 matches at 8 bases. J gave up 5 bases and V 1 base, and 6 bases lay outside the gene matches. The CDR3 has 15 residues. Germline V lookup: CDR1 SGDLS, CDR2 YYNGEE. The CDR3, as DNA: TGTGCCAGCAGCGTACAGAGCGGGAGAATAGATACGCAGTATTTT. Translating gives CASSVQSGRIDTQYF.

V and J are TRBV7-8 and TRBJ1-5, with D perhaps TRBD1 (5 bases). Deletions cut 0 bases from V and 6 bases from J, with 9 bases between. The germline CDR1 and CDR2 sequences are SGHVS and FQNEAQ. The CDR3 runs to 14 residues. CDR3 protein: CASSLAEGSQPQHF. The CDR3 DNA is TGTGCCAGCAGCTTAGCGGAGGGGAGTCAGCCCCAGCATTTT.

V and J are TRBV6-5 and TRBJ1-2, with TRBD1 identical over 8 bases. Germline trimming cut 7 bases from V and 8 bases from J; bases unmatched to any gene: 6. The CDR3 covers 12 residues. Germline V gives CDR1 MNHEY, CDR2 SVGAGI. Here the CDR3 reads CASKRTGRGYTF. Written as DNA, the CDR3 is TGTGCCAGCAAACGGACAGGGAGAGGCTACACCTTC.

This clone has a single count. This chain uses TRBV5-1 with TRBJ2-2; 9 bases are a match to TRBD2. Per the germline V gene, CDR1 is SGHRS and CDR2 is YFSETQ. The CDR3 covers 15 residues. Germline trimming cut 2 bases from V and 3 bases from J; bases unmatched to any gene: 2. The CDR3 sequence is CASSFSGSDTGELFF. As DNA, the CDR3 is TGCGCCAGCAGCTTTAGCGGGAGCGACACCGGGGAGCTGTTTTTT.

The chain recombines TRBV19 with TRBJ2-7; TRBD1 matches at 11 bases. Germline CDR1 and CDR2: LNHDA and SQIVND (reference sequence). Losses at the gene ends were 5 bases for V and 2 bases for J; bases not matched to a gene: 8. CDR3 length: 16 amino acids. The CDR3: CASSPTRTGGTYEQYF. The CDR3 DNA sequence: TGTGCCAGTAGTCCAACCCGGACAGGGGGCACCTACGAGCAGTACTTC. Full variable domain (rest looked up from reference TRBV19 and TRBJ2-7): DGGITQSPKYLFRKEGQNVTLSCEQNLNHDAMYWYRQDPGQGLRLIYYSQIVNDFQKGDIAEGYSVSREKKESFPLTVTSAQKNPTAFYLCASSPTRTGGTYEQYFGPGTRLTVT.

The chain is built from TRBV9 and TRBJ1-1; D might be TRBD1 (6 bases). The CDR3 extends over 13 amino acids. The V gene's germline CDR1 is SGDLS and CDR2 YYNGEE. With 4 bases removed from V and 9 bases from J, the gap between germline ends came to 16 bases. The CDR3 region has the DNA TGTGCCAGCAGCCCCCGACAGGACAGTAAAGCTTTCTTT. Protein product: CASSPRQDSKAFF.

The V call is TRBV19, the J call TRBJ2-2; the D gene is possibly TRBD2 (6 bases). The length of the CDR3 is 15 residues. The V end was cut by 3 bases, the J end by 4 bases, with 12 bases between. Germline CDR1 is LNHDA and CDR2 is SQIVND (reference sequence). This chain's CDR3 is CASSMGTEGTGELFF. The DNA for the CDR3 is TGTGCCAGTAGTATGGGGACTGAGGGCACCGGGGAGCTGTTTTTT.

The rearrangement links TRBV19 to TRBJ1-2; maybe TRBD1 (6 bases). From germline, CDR1 is LNHDA and CDR2 SQIVND (reference sequence). CDR3 length: 13 residues. V was clipped by 6 bases and J by 4 bases, with 12 bases between them. Here the CDR3 DNA reads TGTGCCAGTAGCCCGACAGGATCCTATGGCTACACCTTC. It translates to CASSPTGSYGYTF. The complete variable domain, with remaining parts taken from reference TRBV19 and TRBJ1-2, reads DGGITQSPKYLFRKEGQNVTLSCEQNLNHDAMYWYRQDPGQGLRLIYYSQIVNDFQKGDIAEGYSVSREKKESFPLTVTSAQKNPTAFYLCASSPTGSYGYTFGSGTRLTVV.